These 7 T cell receptor beta chains share one sample of origin, sequenced in a study of blood T cell repertoires in COVID-19. Sequencing used immunoSEQ multiplex PCR; TCRdb keeps in-frame clones, though not all of them. Of approximately 94,000 clones in the sample, 88% are singletons; the top ten hold around 8.1%. The sample taken for sequencing was peripheral blood. All receptors come from a woman aged 70 to 79 with acute or convalescent COVID-19.

This clone came up a few times. The CDR3 DNA follows: TGTGCCATCGAAGGGAAAGGGGGTCGCTCTGAAGCTTTCTTT. Amino acid sequence: CAIEGKGGRSEAFF. The chain uses TRBV7-9 and TRBJ1-1, with D maybe TRBD1 (6 bases). V was shortened by 10 bases and J by 6 bases, with 21 bases between the two germline ends. Germline V lookup: CDR1 SEHNR, CDR2 FQNEAQ (reference sequence). The CDR3 has 14 amino acids.

The chain has TRBV19 and TRBJ1-1, with TRBD1 matching 9 bases. The length of the CDR3 is 16 residues. Germline V gene lookup returns CDR1 LNHDA and CDR2 SQIVND (reference sequence). V dropped 1 base and J dropped 0; count of bases not matched to a gene: 3. CDR3 nucleotides: TGTGCCAGTAGTATAGGGACAGGGGCTTTGAACACTGAAGCTTTCTTT. Amino acids: CASSIGTGALNTEAFF.

The chain has TRBV7-9 and TRBJ2-5; weak D call: TRBD1 (6 bases). The CDR3 length is 15 residues. Trimming shortened V by 5 bases and J by 1 base, and 14 bases separated the two germline ends. The germline V gene has CDR1 SEHNR and CDR2 FQNEAQ (reference sequence). The CDR3 spells CASSAGGQTQETQYF. The CDR3 nucleotides read TGTGCCAGCAGCGCCGGCGGACAGACCCAAGAGACCCAGTACTTC.

The J gene is TRBJ1-1, the V gene TRBV7-9; TRBD1 matches 7 bases. J lost 3 bases, V lost 5 bases, and 6 bases had no gene match. This CDR3 region has 14 residues. Germline CDR1 is SEHNR and CDR2 is FQNEAQ (reference sequence). The CDR3 region has the DNA TGTGCCAGCAGCACAACAGGGGCCGACACTGAAGCTTTCTTT. Translation: CASSTTGADTEAFF.

This sequence joins TRBV2 and TRBJ2-1; TRBD1 matches 7 bases. The CDR3 runs to 14 residues. V lost 6 bases and J lost 5; bases outside the gene matches: 7. Germline CDR1 reads SNHLY; CDR2 reads FYNNEI. CDR3 DNA sequence: TGTGCCAGCAGCCGGGACAGCAATGACAATGAGCAGTTCTTC. This translates into CASSRDSNDNEQFF.

The chain joins TRBV7-2 to TRBJ2-7; 13 bases match TRBD2. The CDR3 runs to 16 residues. Trimming removed 4 bases from V and 2 bases from J; junction bases left unmatched: 5. The V gene's germline CDR1 is SGHTA and CDR2 FQGNSA. Written as DNA, the CDR3 is TGTGCCAGCAGCTCCCGCGGGACTAGCGGGACCTACGAGCAGTACTTC. It codes for CASSSRGTSGTYEQYF. Based on the CDR3 plus reference TRBV7-2 and TRBJ2-7, the full variable domain is GAGVSQSPSNKVTEKGKDVELRCDPISGHTALYWYRQSLGQGLEFLIYFQGNSAPDKSGLPSDRFSAERTGGSVSTLTIQRTQQEDSAVYLCASSSRGTSGTYEQYFGPGTRLTVT.

The chain joins TRBV27 to TRBJ1-5, with D possibly matching TRBD1 (5 bases). V was pared by 4 bases and J by 2 bases, with 9 bases between. The V gene's germline CDR1 is MNHEY and CDR2 SMNVEV (reference sequence). The CDR3 sequence is 14 residues long. The CDR3 DNA reads as TGTGCCAGCAGTTCAGGGATGGGCAATCAGCCCCAGCATTTT. Translated, it gives CASSSGMGNQPQHF.